What follows are 10 T cell receptor beta chains derived from one specimen sequenced in a study of T cell responses to AZD1222 COVID-19 vaccine. Profiled with immunoSEQ multiplex PCR; TCRdb holds only in-frame clones, not every one. Of about 130,000 clones listed, around 90% are singletons. Sample: peripheral blood, taken on day 0 of AZD1222 vaccination. These receptors all stem from an adult in good health.

The gene calls are TRBV7-2 and TRBJ1-2, with D possibly matching TRBD1 (5 bases). This CDR3 region has 14 residues. V lost 8 bases and J lost 4, with 17 bases in between. Germline V CDR1 and CDR2: SGHTA, FQGNSA. CDR3 sequence reads: CASSDSWGFYGYTF. CDR3 bases: TGTGCCAGCTCTGACTCGTGGGGGTTCTATGGCTACACCTTC.

The gene calls are TRBV5-1 and TRBJ1-5; D is uncertain. CDR1 and CDR2 (germline): SGHRS, YFSETQ. Deletions cut 2 bases from V and 5 bases from J, with 8 bases between. The CDR3 totals 13 residues. In DNA form, the CDR3 reads TGCGCCAGCAGCTTAGACGGTTATCAGCCCCAGCATTTT. It is translated as CASSLDGYQPQHF. The entire variable domain, with the rest obtained from reference TRBV5-1 and TRBJ1-5, is as follows: KAGVTQTPRYLIKTRGQQVTLSCSPISGHRSVSWYQQTPGQGLQFLFEYFSETQRNKGNFPGRFSGRQFSNSRSEMNVSTLELGDSALYLCASSLDGYQPQHFGDGTRLSIL.

The rearrangement links TRBV10-2 to TRBJ2-7, with TRBD1 as a possible D gene (6 bases). Germline CDR1 and CDR2: WSHSY and SAAADI. CDR3 length: 12 residues. V shed 7 bases and J shed 6 bases, with 13 bases lying between them. CDR3 DNA: TGCGCCAGCAACAGGGCGCCCTCCGAGCAGTACTTC. Protein sequence: CASNRAPSEQYF.

The J gene is TRBJ2-7, the V gene TRBV4-1; TRBD2 is a possible D gene (6 bases). Per germline, CDR1 MGHRA and CDR2 YSYEKL. V was cut by 2 bases and J by 7 bases, with 12 bases left in between. The CDR3 is made up of 13 amino acids. CDR3 coding DNA: TGCGCCAGCAGCCAAAGGGGTGGAGGGGAGCAGTACTTC. Translation: CASSQRGGGEQYF.

CDR3 amino acids: CASSLVQEGGNTEAFF. The CDR3 nucleotides read TGCGCCAGCAGCCTCGTTCAAGAGGGTGGGAACACTGAAGCTTTCTTT. This chain uses TRBV4-1 with TRBJ1-1; D ambiguous. CDR3 length: 16 residues. Trimming removed 4 bases from V and 1 base from J, with 16 bases in between. Germline V CDR1 and CDR2: MGHRA, YSYEKL.

The chain links TRBV27 to TRBJ1-5; 7 nucleotides match TRBD1. With 5 bases clipped from V and 3 bases from J, the junction kept 13 bases outside the gene matches. Germline-derived CDR1 and CDR2 are MNHEY and SMNVEV (reference sequence). The length of the CDR3 is 17 residues. The CDR3 DNA follows: TGTGCCAGCAGTCCGAACCACAGGGGTAGGGACAATCAGCCCCAGCATTTT. Its protein is CASSPNHRGRDNQPQHF.

The chain carries TRBV6-2 or TRBV6-3 and TRBJ1-5; D possibly corresponds to TRBD1 (5 bases). The V end was cut by 4 bases, the J end by 3 bases, with 13 bases between. The length of the CDR3 is 15 residues. Per the germline V gene, CDR1 is MNHEY and CDR2 is SVGEGT. CDR3 in DNA: TGTGCCAGCAGTTGGGGCGGAGGGGCCAATCAGCCCCAGCATTTT. This gives the protein CASSWGGGANQPQHF.

Only a few counts were recorded for this clone. This CDR3 is CASSRTGNTEAFF. For the CDR3, the DNA is TGTGCCAGCAGTCGGACAGGGAACACTGAAGCTTTCTTT. The rearrangement links TRBV6-4 to TRBJ1-1; 7 bases are shared with TRBD1. The germline V gene encodes CDR1 MRHNA and CDR2 SNTAGT. The J segment lost 1 base and the V segment lost 5 bases, leaving 1 base of the junction unmatched. There are 13 residues in the CDR3.

V and J are TRBV7-2 and TRBJ2-3; the D is unclear. The germline CDR1 and CDR2 sequences are SGHTA and FQGNSA. CDR3 length: 14 residues. V lost 5 bases and J lost 6, with 15 bases in between. The CDR3 DNA reads as TGTGCCAGCAGCCCTGCCTCGGTCCGTGATACGCAGTATTTT. It specifies CASSPASVRDTQYF.

The V gene is TRBV5-1, the J gene TRBJ2-3; 9 nucleotides agree with TRBD1. This CDR3 is 16 amino acids long. Germline trimming cut 4 bases from V and 0 bases from J; bases unmatched to any gene: 6. Germline V CDR1 and CDR2: SGHRS, YFSETQ. In nucleotides, the CDR3 is TGCGCCAGCAGCGGGGACAGGGCGGCGAGCACAGATACGCAGTATTTT. This encodes CASSGDRAASTDTQYF.